Following are 13 T cell receptor beta chains from one sample sequenced in a study of human T cells and chemical hapten exposure. In TCRdb, the RACE reads were re-called with MiXCR into one record per CDR3 protein. Among some 360,000 distinct CDR3 sequences listed, roughly 4.6% were seen once. Sample time point: pre-sensitization, week 0. Indicated treatment: therapeutic diphenylcyclopropenone sensitization with weekly scalp DPC. The specimen was whole blood, collected in connection with sensitization to the hapten diphenylcyclopropenone (DPC). The receptors here all came from a woman aged 50 to 60 with alopecia areata. Some clones in this sample may be carry-over from other donors' samples.

This clonotype was observed a few times. The gene calls are TRBV6-6 and TRBJ2-3, with D perhaps given as TRBD1 or TRBD2 (5 bases each). CDR1 is MNHNY and CDR2 is SVGAGI in the germline V gene (reference sequence). This CDR3 has 15 residues. Between the trimmed V and J ends, which lost 7 bases and 0 bases, there was a span of 14 bases. CDR3 sequence (DNA): TGTGCCAGCATAGCCGGGGCAGCTAGCACAGATACGCAGTATTTT. As protein: CASIAGAASTDTQYF.

This chain links TRBV2 with TRBJ1-1; 11 nucleotides agree with TRBD1. With V trimmed by 11 bases and J by 5 bases, 16 bases remained unmatched. This CDR3 has 16 amino acids. The V gene's germline CDR1 is SNHLY and CDR2 FYNNEI. The CDR3: CASRKVGQGAGTEAFF. The CDR3 DNA sequence: TGTGCCTCCCGAAAGGTAGGACAGGGGGCAGGAACTGAAGCTTTCTTT. The full variable domain, its missing parts supplied by reference TRBV2 and TRBJ1-1, is EPEVTQTPSHQVTQMGQEVILRCVPISNHLYFYWYRQILGQKVEFLVSFYNNEISEKSEIFDDQFSVERPDGSNFTLKIRSTKLEDSAMYFCASRKVGQGAGTEAFFGQGTRLTVV.

Only a few counts were recorded for this clonotype. This chain joins TRBV12-3 or TRBV12-4 and TRBJ1-5, with D uncertain. V was shortened by 2 bases and J by 0 bases, with 5 bases between the two germline ends. CDR3 length: 14 residues. The CDR3 loop reads CASSLQYSNQPQHF. In nucleotides, the CDR3 is TGTGCCAGCAGTTTACAGTATAGCAATCAGCCCCAGCATTTT.

This clonotype was counted at least ten times. V gene TRBV25-1 combines with J gene TRBJ2-3; 8 bases map to TRBD1. Germline CDR1 and CDR2: MGHDK and SYGVNS. The CDR3 is 13 amino acids. Germline trimming cut 6 bases from V and 4 bases from J; bases unmatched to any gene: 3. The CDR3 DNA sequence: TGTGCCAGCAGCAGGGGGCAGGCAGATACGCAGTATTTT. Translating gives CASSRGQADTQYF.

There are many counts of this clonotype. The V gene is TRBV7-2, the J gene TRBJ2-7; 9 positions match TRBD2. The germline V gene encodes CDR1 SGHTA and CDR2 FQGNSA. The CDR3 runs 13 residues. With V trimmed by 4 bases and J by 6 bases, 4 bases remained unmatched. The CDR3 is CASSSREGREQYF. DNA for the CDR3: TGTGCCAGCAGCTCGCGGGAGGGCCGCGAGCAGTACTTC.

This clonotype was detected ten times or more. The chain has TRBV9 and TRBJ2-3, with 10 bases lining up with TRBD2. The CDR3 runs 17 residues. The trim removed 1 base at V and 5 bases at J, leaving 10 bases unmatched. Looked up from germline, CDR1 is SGDLS and CDR2 is YYNGEE. DNA of the CDR3: TGTGCCAGCAGCGTAAACCCTAGCGGGAGTGGTGGAGATACGCAGTATTTT. Translating gives CASSVNPSGSGGDTQYF.

V gene TRBV11-2 combines with J gene TRBJ2-7; no definite D call. This CDR3 has 13 amino acids. Germline CDR1 reads SGHAT; CDR2 reads FQNNGV. Trimming pared 1 base from V and 3 bases from J, leaving 7 bases between. CDR3 sequence (DNA): TGTGCCAGCAGCTTAGTGGTAGGCTACGAGCAGTACTTC. The encoded protein is CASSLVVGYEQYF. Using reference TRBV11-2 and TRBJ2-7 for the parts outside the CDR3, the full variable domain is EAGVAQSPRYKIIEKRQSVAFWCNPISGHATLYWYQQILGQGPKLLIQFQNNGVVDDSQLPKDRFSAERLKGVDSTLKIQPAKLEDSAVYLCASSLVVGYEQYFGPGTRLTVT.

There are many counts of this clonotype. The V and J genes are TRBV4-1 and TRBJ1-5; D is perhaps TRBD1 (5 bases). CDR1 and CDR2 (germline): MGHRA, YSYEKL. V lost 8 bases and J 5 bases, leaving 13 bases between the germline ends. The CDR3 is made up of 13 amino acids. The CDR3 loop is CASAGREDQPQHF. CDR3 DNA: TGCGCCAGCGCCGGCAGGGAGGATCAGCCCCAGCATTTT.

This clonotype appeared many times. The chain joins TRBV6-8 to TRBJ2-2; 9 bases are a match to TRBD2. Germline V gene data show CDR1 as MNHGY and CDR2 as SAAAGT. J was trimmed by 4 bases and V by 5 bases; bases with no gene match: 8. The CDR3 covers 16 residues. The CDR3 bases are TGTGCCAGCAGTGTCGCGAAGCGGGAGGTCACCGGGGAGCTGTTTTTT. Translated: CASSVAKREVTGELFF.

This clonotype was observed a few times. CDR3 DNA sequence: TGTGCCAGCAGTTCACAGGGGAGTAATAACTATGGCTACACCTTC. It specifies CASSSQGSNNYGYTF. The chain joins TRBV27 to TRBJ1-2, with 7 bases matching TRBD1. With 4 bases clipped from V and 1 base from J, the junction kept 6 bases outside the gene matches. Germline CDR1 and CDR2: MNHEY and SMNVEV (reference sequence). CDR3 length equals 15 residues.

At least ten counts were recorded for this clonotype. The chain carries TRBV6-5 and TRBJ1-6, with D hard to call. This CDR3 is built from 16 residues. Per the germline V gene, CDR1 is MNHEY and CDR2 is SVGAGI. The ends were cut back, 0 bases at V and 0 bases at J, with 6 bases in the middle. The CDR3, as DNA: TGTGCCAGCAGTTACTCCCCCAGCTCCTATAATTCACCCCTCCACTTT. Its protein is CASSYSPSSYNSPLHF.

This clonotype was observed a handful of times. V gene TRBV7-9 combines with J gene TRBJ1-4, with D maybe TRBD1 (5 bases). The length of the CDR3 is 16 residues. In germline, CDR1 is SEHNR, CDR2 FQNEAQ (reference sequence). The V end lost 5 bases, the J end lost 5 bases, and 18 bases lay between the germline ends. The DNA for the CDR3 is TGTGCCAGCAGCCCCATACCCGGGACGGCAAATGAAAAACTGTTTTTT. It codes for CASSPIPGTANEKLFF.

At least ten counts were recorded for this clonotype. The rearrangement joins TRBV5-1 to TRBJ2-3; 9 bases map to TRBD2. This CDR3 spans 14 amino acids. Germline V gene sequence: CDR1 SGHRS, CDR2 YFSETQ. With V trimmed by 5 bases and J by 2 bases, 3 bases remained unmatched. CDR3 protein: CASSQREVTDTQYF. CDR3 coding DNA: TGCGCCAGCAGTCAGCGGGAGGTCACAGATACGCAGTATTTT. Drawing the rest from reference TRBV5-1 and TRBJ2-3, the complete variable domain is KAGVTQTPRYLIKTRGQQVTLSCSPISGHRSVSWYQQTPGQGLQFLFEYFSETQRNKGNFPGRFSGRQFSNSRSEMNVSTLELGDSALYLCASSQREVTDTQYFGPGTRLTVL.